Listed below are T cell receptor beta chains from one sample, sequenced in a study of cytomegalovirus exposure and HLA in healthy donors. Measured with immunoSEQ multiplex PCR; TCRdb has only the in-frame clones, and not every one. The sample includes roughly 330,000 clones, roughly 87% of them seen just once. What was sequenced was PBMCs. The receptors here all came from a woman aged 25-40 years in good health and CMV-seropositive. The CDR3 runs from the conserved cysteine through the conserved F or W. A D gene is named only where the DNA matches it firmly. Clone size is not always given. Where it is, it says once, few, many or a class for expanded clones.

d_gene,len,abundance,v_gene,j_gene,CDR3nt,CDR3aa
TRBD1,16,NA,TRBV27,TRBJ2-2,TGTGCCAGCAGTCCTCGGACAGGGGCGTACATCGGGGAGCTGTTTTTT,CASSPRTGAYIGELFF
NA,11,few,TRBV11-2,TRBJ2-7,TGTGCCAGCAGCCCCAGCGGAGAGAAGTACTTC,CASSPSGEKYF
TRBD1,14,once,TRBV19,TRBJ1-2,TGTGCCAGTAGATTGGGACAGGGTCGTTTTGGCTACACCTTC,CASRLGQGRFGYTF
NA,12,NA,TRBV15,TRBJ2-2,TGTGCCACCAGCAACGGATACGGGGAGCTGTTTTTT,CATSNGYGELFF
NA,12,NA,TRBV6-6,TRBJ1-5,TGTGCCAGCAGACAAGGGGTTCAGCCCCAGCATTTT,CASRQGVQPQHF
NA,13,NA,TRBV15,TRBJ1-2,TGTGCCACCAGCAGAGACCGGCCGGATGGCTACACCTTC,CATSRDRPDGYTF
NA,13,NA,TRBV29-1,TRBJ2-2,TGCAGCGCTGGTGACAGGCTTCTCGAGGAGCTGTTTTTT,CSAGDRLLEELFF
NA,14,NA,TRBV7-8,TRBJ1-4,TGTGCCAGCAGCTTAGCGAGAGGACGTGAAAAACTGTTTTTT,CASSLARGREKLFF
NA,15,once,TRBV9,TRBJ1-4,TGTGCCAGCAGTGGCACCCCGTCGCGGGGTGAAAAACTGTTTTTT,CASSGTPSRGEKLFF
NA,13,few,TRBV27,TRBJ1-2,TGTGCCAGCCGTTCAGGGAGGATAGGTGGCTACACCTTC,CASRSGRIGGYTF
NA,14,NA,TRBV18,TRBJ2-7,TGTGCCAGCTCACCGGCTGGGACACCTTACGAGCAGTACTTC,CASSPAGTPYEQYF
NA,11,NA,TRBV30,TRBJ1-1,TGTGCCTGGAGTGTACAGGTGGAAGCTTTCTTT,CAWSVQVEAFF
NA,12,NA,TRBV25-1,TRBJ2-7,TGTGCCAGCAGTGGGGGGGCCTACGAGCAGTACTTC,CASSGGAYEQYF
NA,15,NA,TRBV27,TRBJ1-1,TGTGCCAGCAGTCTAAACACAGGGTGGCAAACTGAAGCTTTCTTT,CASSLNTGWQTEAFF
TRBD1,15,NA,TRBV11-3,TRBJ2-3,TGTGCCAGCAGCTTGCAGGGGGCAAAATCGGATACGCAGTATTTT,CASSLQGAKSDTQYF
NA,15,NA,TRBV4-3,TRBJ2-3,TGCGCCAGCAGCCAAAGCGGACTCAGCACAGATACGCAGTATTTT,CASSQSGLSTDTQYF
NA,13,NA,TRBV5-5,TRBJ2-6,TGTGCCAGCAGCTCTGCTGGGGCCAACGTCCTGACTTTC,CASSSAGANVLTF
NA,17,NA,TRBV28,TRBJ1-5,TGTGCCAGCAGCCCGACCCGGGCCCTAAGGATTTATCAGCCCCAGCATTTT,CASSPTRALRIYQPQHF
NA,14,NA,TRBV27,TRBJ1-5,TGTGCCAGCAGTTTAACAGGTAGCAATCAGCCCCAGCATTTT,CASSLTGSNQPQHF
NA,16,NA,TRBV4-2,TRBJ1-5,TGTGCCAGCAGCCAAGGATCACTGGGAAGCAATCAGCCCCAGCATTTT,CASSQGSLGSNQPQHF
TRBD1,16,once,TRBV11-2,TRBJ2-7,TGTGCCAGCAGCAAGGACTTGGGGACAGGGGCCTACGAGCAGTACTTC,CASSKDLGTGAYEQYF
TRBD1,17,NA,TRBV11-2,TRBJ1-1,TGTGCCAGCAGCTTAGTGGGGACAGGCCTGACCAACACTGAAGCTTTCTTT,CASSLVGTGLTNTEAFF
NA,14,NA,TRBV27,TRBJ1-3,TGTGCCAGCAGTTCATACAGCCAAGGAAACACCATATATTTT,CASSSYSQGNTIYF
NA,12,NA,TRBV7-2,TRBJ2-7,TGTGCCAGCAGCTTGGGACCGAACGAGCAGTACTTC,CASSLGPNEQYF
NA,15,NA,TRBV10-3,TRBJ2-1,TGTGCCATCAGTGAGACGGGAAGCTCCTACAATGAGCAGTTCTTC,CAISETGSSYNEQFF
NA,14,NA,TRBV7-2,TRBJ1-1,TGTGCCAGCAGCTCGCGGAATCTTAACACTGAAGCTTTCTTT,CASSSRNLNTEAFF
TRBD2,14,NA,TRBV6-5,TRBJ2-5,TGTGCCAGCAGTTACGAGCTAGCGGGAGAGACCCAGTACTTC,CASSYELAGETQYF
NA,13,NA,TRBV30,TRBJ2-7,TGTGCCTGGAGCAGATTTAGCGCCTACGAGCAGTACTTC,CAWSRFSAYEQYF
NA,15,NA,TRBV6-1,TRBJ1-6,TGTGCCAGCAGTGAAGTAAAGGGGACAAATTCACCCCTCCACTTT,CASSEVKGTNSPLHF
NA,13,NA,TRBV19,TRBJ2-1,TGTGCCAGTAGTTGGTCTAGCCTGAATGAGCAGTTCTTC,CASSWSSLNEQFF
NA,14,NA,TRBV30,TRBJ1-1,TGTGCCTGGAGCGACAGTCGGGCGGACACTGAAGCTTTCTTT,CAWSDSRADTEAFF
NA,15,NA,TRBV5-5,TRBJ1-4,TGTGCCAGCAGCTTGGGTACGCCAACTAATGAAAAACTGTTTTTT,CASSLGTPTNEKLFF
TRBD1,19,NA,TRBV7-9,TRBJ2-7,TGTGCCAGCAGCTTAAAAACGAGTGCGGAAAGGACAGGGGAAGCCGAGCAGTACTTC,CASSLKTSAERTGEAEQYF
NA,16,NA,TRBV11-3,TRBJ1-5,TGTGCCAGCAGCCACGAGGGACTTTATAGCAATCAGCCCCAGCATTTT,CASSHEGLYSNQPQHF
NA,14,NA,TRBV6-6,TRBJ1-2,TGTGCCAGCAGTTACCACGACAGATCCGATGGCTACACCTTC,CASSYHDRSDGYTF
NA,13,once,TRBV27,TRBJ1-1,TGTGCCAGCTCCCCCTCGTGGGGGGCTGAAGCTTTCTTT,CASSPSWGAEAFF
TRBD2,16,NA,TRBV6-5,TRBJ2-5,TGTGCCAGCAGTTACGCACTAGCGGCCGGGGGAGAGACCCAGTACTTC,CASSYALAAGGETQYF
NA,17,NA,TRBV7-2,TRBJ2-7,TGTGCCAGCAGCTACCGGACAGAAATTTTAAGCTCCTACGAGCAGTACTTC,CASSYRTEILSSYEQYF
NA,13,NA,TRBV11-2,TRBJ2-7,TGTGCCAGCAGCTCTGGACAGCCCTACGAGCAGTACTTC,CASSSGQPYEQYF
NA,14,once,TRBV9,TRBJ2-7,TGTGCCAGCAGCGTAGAGGACCACCCCTACGAGCAGTACTTC,CASSVEDHPYEQYF
NA,14,few,TRBV6-5,TRBJ2-2,TGTGCCAGCAGAGACAGTTCTAACACCGGGGAGCTGTTTTTT,CASRDSSNTGELFF
NA,15,NA,TRBV7-2,TRBJ2-7,TGTGCCAGCAGCTTAGTGCGGGGAATCTCCTACGAGCAGTACTTC,CASSLVRGISYEQYF
TRBD2,15,NA,TRBV9,TRBJ2-7,TGTGCCAGCAGCGAGCAGGCTAGCGGCTCCTACGAGCAGTACTTC,CASSEQASGSYEQYF
NA,13,NA,TRBV5-4,TRBJ2-3,TGTGCCAGCAGCCTGAGGGACGCAGATACGCAGTATTTT,CASSLRDADTQYF
TRBD1,15,NA,TRBV28,TRBJ2-7,TGTGCCAGCAGTTTAACAGGGGGCGTCTCCTACGAGCAGTACTTC,CASSLTGGVSYEQYF
TRBD2,16,few,TRBV25-1,TRBJ2-2,TGTGCCAGCAGTGTCCCGGGACTAGCGAACACCGGGGAGCTGTTTTTT,CASSVPGLANTGELFF
NA,13,NA,TRBV30,TRBJ2-7,TGTGCCTGGAATACCCCTCCCCGCTACGAGCAGTACTTC,CAWNTPPRYEQYF
NA,14,NA,TRBV29-1,TRBJ2-7,TGCAGCGTTGGAGTGGGAACTGCAGGGAACGAGCAGTACTTC,CSVGVGTAGNEQYF
NA,15,NA,TRBV5-6,TRBJ1-5,TGTGCCAGCAGCTTGGGAACAACCGACAATCAGCCCCAGCATTTT,CASSLGTTDNQPQHF
TRBD1,16,NA,TRBV7-2,TRBJ1-1,TGTGCCAGCAGCTTAGGTAGACAGGGGTGGATCACTGAAGCTTTCTTT,CASSLGRQGWITEAFF